These T cell receptor beta chains were read from a single sample in a study of T cell responses to AZD1222 COVID-19 vaccine. Data came from immunoSEQ multiplex PCR; TCRdb stores just in-frame clones and leaves some out. This sample has some 150,000 clones, with 85% to 95% found just once. The sequencing used peripheral blood, collected on day 0 of MenACWY control vaccination. The receptors originated from an adult in good health. CDR3s include the opening cysteine and the closing phenylalanine or tryptophan. The order of the fields is J gene, clone size, D gene, V gene, CDR3 DNA, CDR3 protein. The D gene is left open where the match is weak. Size tells how often a clone was seen (once, few, many) or the class of an expanded clone, and some rows leave it out.

>TRBJ2-7|.|.|TRBV1
TGCACCGGCCAGAGCGAACGGGACGAGCAGTACTTC
CTGQSERDEQYF
>TRBJ2-7|once|.|TRBV7-9
TGTGCCAGCAGGCCCGGTCGACCGCTCTACGAGCAGTACTTC
CASRPGRPLYEQYF
>TRBJ1-2|.|TRBD1|TRBV20-1
TGCAGTGCTAGTCTACCCGGGACAGGGAACTATGGCTACACCTTC
CSASLPGTGNYGYTF
>TRBJ2-3|.|TRBD2|TRBV5-4
TGTGCCAGCACCAGGACTAGCGGGGGTTTTACAGATACGCAGTATTTT
CASTRTSGGFTDTQYF
>TRBJ2-2|.|.|TRBV24-1
TGTGCCACCAGGGAAAACGTCGAAACCGGGGAGCTGTTTTTT
CATRENVETGELFF
>TRBJ2-1|.|.|TRBV9
TGTGCCAGCAGCGTAGCCGGGGGAGTCACCTACAATGAGCAGTTCTTC
CASSVAGGVTYNEQFF
>TRBJ2-1|.|TRBD2|TRBV7-3
TGTGCCAGCAGCTCGCTAGCGGGAGTAAAAAATGAGCAGTTCTTC
CASSSLAGVKNEQFF
>TRBJ2-3|.|TRBD2|TRBV5-4
TGTGCCAGCAGCTTGGCTGCTAGCGGGAACCCAGATACGCAGTATTTT
CASSLAASGNPDTQYF
>TRBJ1-6|.|.|TRBV9
TGTGCCAGCAGCGTAGGCGGTAGCTCCTATAATTCACCCCTCCACTTT
CASSVGGSSYNSPLHF
>TRBJ2-7|once|.|TRBV5-4
TGTGCCAGCAGCCCAGCTCTTGGGGCCTCCTACGAGCAGTACTTC
CASSPALGASYEQYF
>TRBJ2-2|.|.|TRBV6-6
TGTGCCAGCAGTCCGACTAGAGTCCCCGGGGAGCTGTTTTTT
CASSPTRVPGELFF
>TRBJ2-3|.|.|TRBV6-5
TGTGCCAGCAGTTCCCTGGATACGCAGTATTTT
CASSSLDTQYF
>TRBJ1-2|.|.|TRBV27
TGTGCCAGCAGTTTATCCCAACAGTATGGCTACACCTTC
CASSLSQQYGYTF
>TRBJ1-3|few|.|TRBV15
TGTGCCACCACCGCCTTAGACAGAACGCACTCTGGAAACACCATATATTTT
CATTALDRTHSGNTIYF
>TRBJ2-1|.|.|TRBV7-3
TGTGCCAGCAGGTTAGGGGCGAGCTCCTACAATGAGCAGTTCTTC
CASRLGASSYNEQFF
>TRBJ2-7|.|TRBD2|TRBV28
TGTGCCATGAATGAGGGACTAACACCTTACGAGCAGTACTTC
CAMNEGLTPYEQYF
>TRBJ1-3|few|TRBD1|TRBV10-3
TGTGCCATCGGGGGCTACCGGGACAGCTCTGGAAACACCATATATTTT
CAIGGYRDSSGNTIYF
>TRBJ1-3|.|TRBD1|TRBV28
TGTGCCAGCAGTCAGACAGGGGGCCGATTTGGAAACACCATATATTTT
CASSQTGGRFGNTIYF
>TRBJ2-1|.|.|TRBV27
TGTGCCAGCAGTTTCTCGAGGACCCCAGGGGAGTGGTCGTACAATGAGCAGTTCTTC
CASSFSRTPGEWSYNEQFF
>TRBJ2-3|.|TRBD1|TRBV19
TGTGCCAGTAGTAACAAAGGACAGGGGGTAAAAGATACGCAGTATTTT
CASSNKGQGVKDTQYF
>TRBJ1-1|.|.|TRBV19
TGTGCCAGTAGTGCGGACGGGAACACTGAAGCTTTCTTT
CASSADGNTEAFF
>TRBJ2-1|.|.|TRBV16
TGTGCCAGCAGCCAGTCGGACAGGGAGGGTTCCTACAATGAGCAGTTCTTC
CASSQSDREGSYNEQFF
>TRBJ2-1|once|TRBD2|TRBV7-3
TGTGCCAGCAGCCCCTCCTCACCGGTAGCGGGAAGTTCCTACAATGAGCAGTTCTTC
CASSPSSPVAGSSYNEQFF